These T cell receptor beta chains were read from a single sample in a study of blood T cell repertoires in COVID-19. Assay: immunoSEQ multiplex PCR; the TCRdb copy retains only in-frame clones and omits some. The sample carries about 210,000 clones, approximately 85% recorded once. The sample was peripheral blood. The source of these receptors is a woman between 70 and 85 years old with COVID-19, enrolled during active disease. Each CDR3 is given with its conserved first and last residue. Fields, in order: D gene, V gene, J gene, clone size, CDR3 protein, CDR3 DNA. D genes are given only for firm matches. Clone sizes are given selectively: once, few, many, or a class where the clone is expanded.

>.|TRBV7-3|TRBJ2-1|.
CASSLSVFPNEQFF
TGTGCCAGCAGCTTAAGTGTGTTTCCTAATGAGCAGTTCTTC
>TRBD1|TRBV3-1/TRBV3-2|TRBJ2-2|.
CASSLRTGTDTGELFF
TGTGCCAGCAGCCTTAGGACAGGGACGGACACCGGGGAGCTGTTTTTT
>.|TRBV5-4|TRBJ2-2|.
CASSKTGLLNTGELFF
TGTGCCAGCAGCAAGACAGGACTTCTGAACACCGGGGAGCTGTTTTTT
>.|TRBV5-6|TRBJ1-6|once
CASSLGGEDSYNSPLHF
TGTGCCAGCAGCCTAGGAGGAGAAGACTCCTATAATTCACCCCTCCACTTT
>TRBD1|TRBV11-2|TRBJ1-4|once
CASSFSRGEEKLFF
TGTGCCAGCAGCTTCTCCAGGGGGGAGGAAAAACTGTTTTTT
>.|TRBV7-3|TRBJ2-2|.
CASSLGSRTNTGELFF
TGTGCCAGCAGCTTAGGATCCAGGACGAACACCGGGGAGCTGTTTTTT
>.|TRBV7-3|TRBJ2-3|.
CASSLLAPPDTQYF
TGTGCCAGCAGCTTATTAGCGCCCCCAGATACGCAGTATTTT
>.|TRBV19|TRBJ2-5|.
CASSEGVSETQYF
TGTGCCAGTAGTGAGGGGGTGTCGGAGACCCAGTACTTC
>.|TRBV7-4|TRBJ1-5|.
CASSPGPGDQPQHF
TGTGCCAGCAGCCCAGGCCCAGGGGATCAGCCCCAGCATTTT
>.|TRBV19|TRBJ1-5|.
CASTLQGSNQPQHF
TGTGCCAGTACCCTTCAGGGTAGCAATCAGCCCCAGCATTTT
>.|TRBV5-1|TRBJ1-2|once
CASSWEQGHYGYTF
TGCGCCAGCAGCTGGGAACAGGGTCACTATGGCTACACCTTC
>TRBD2|TRBV6-5|TRBJ2-3|.
CASSYLTSGGEDTQYF
TGTGCCAGCAGTTATTTGACTAGCGGGGGCGAGGATACGCAGTATTTT
>.|TRBV27|TRBJ2-1|.
CASRSWGEHNEQFF
TGTGCCAGCAGGTCTTGGGGGGAACACAATGAGCAGTTCTTC
>.|TRBV18|TRBJ2-7|.
CASSPTRDYEQYF
TGTGCCAGCTCACCAACGAGGGACTACGAGCAGTACTTC
>TRBD1|TRBV5-6|TRBJ1-4|.
CASSLVRDRGNEKLFF
TGTGCCAGCAGCTTGGTTAGGGACAGGGGGAATGAAAAACTGTTTTTT
>TRBD2|TRBV11-2|TRBJ2-1|.
CASSSPGLGRNEQFF
TGTGCCAGCAGCTCGCCGGGACTAGGCCGAAATGAGCAGTTCTTC
>.|TRBV27|TRBJ2-3|.
CASSLSAAPQSTDTQYF
TGTGCCAGCAGTTTATCGGCGGCACCCCAAAGCACAGATACGCAGTATTTT
>TRBD1|TRBV10-1|TRBJ2-4|.
CASNPTGLTKNIQYF
TGCGCCAGCAACCCGACAGGGCTAACCAAAAACATTCAGTACTTC
>TRBD1|TRBV6-5|TRBJ1-1|.
CASSYGTGAAKAFF
TGTGCCAGCAGTTACGGGACAGGGGCGGCGAAAGCTTTCTTT
>.|TRBV29-1|TRBJ1-1|.
CSVDAGRNTEAFF
TGCAGCGTTGACGCAGGGCGAAACACTGAAGCTTTCTTT